Reported below is one T cell receptor beta chain. The antigen remains unidentified. This specimen comes from a study of monozygotic twins with cystic fibrosis. Study observations and caveats: Nucleotide-identical clonotype sharing was significantly higher within monozygotic CF twin pairs than between unrelated CF individuals. V usage most resembled the co-twin in 13 of 16 pairs.

Using immunoSEQ multiplex PCR, the repertoire was profiled, and TCRdb retains in-frame clones only, with some absent. The table lists fewer than 20,000 clones, approximately 97% of them singletons, with less than 2% in the top ten. The CDR3 contains 14 residues. The ends lost 8 bases at V and 4 bases at J; junction bases unmatched: 6. The germline CDR1 and CDR2 sequences are SGHAT and FQNNGV. The specimen was blood. The sequence was obtained from a woman aged 30 to 39 with cystic fibrosis. This chain uses TRBV11-2 with TRBJ2-2, with 8 bases matching TRBD2. The CDR3 region is CASAPGGPTGELFF. The DNA for the CDR3 is TGTGCCAGCGCCCCGGGGGGGCCCACCGGGGAGCTGTTTTTT.